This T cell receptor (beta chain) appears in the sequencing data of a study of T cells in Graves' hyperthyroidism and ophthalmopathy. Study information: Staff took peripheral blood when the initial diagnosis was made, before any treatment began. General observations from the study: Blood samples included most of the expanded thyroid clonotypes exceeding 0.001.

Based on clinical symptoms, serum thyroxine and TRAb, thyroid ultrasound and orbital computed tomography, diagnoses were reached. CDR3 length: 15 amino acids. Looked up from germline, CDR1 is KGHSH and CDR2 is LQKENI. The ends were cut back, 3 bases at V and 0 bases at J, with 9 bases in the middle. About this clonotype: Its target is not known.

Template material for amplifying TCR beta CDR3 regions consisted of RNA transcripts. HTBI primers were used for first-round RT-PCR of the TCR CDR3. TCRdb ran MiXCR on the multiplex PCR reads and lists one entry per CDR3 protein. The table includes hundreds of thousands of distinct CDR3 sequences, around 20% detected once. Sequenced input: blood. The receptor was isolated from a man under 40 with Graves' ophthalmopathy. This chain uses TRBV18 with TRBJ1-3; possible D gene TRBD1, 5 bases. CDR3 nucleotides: TGTGCCAGCTCACCGGGGGTCGACTCTGGAAACACCATATATTTT. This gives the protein CASSPGVDSGNTIYF.